Following are 30 T cell receptor beta chains from one sample sequenced in a study of cytomegalovirus exposure and HLA in healthy donors. Primers: 60 Vbeta forward and 13 Jbeta reverse. TCRdb keeps only in-frame clones here, not all; method: immunoSEQ multiplex PCR. The sample includes more than 140,000 clones, 50% to 75% of them seen just once. The sequenced sample was PBMCs. Receptor source: a woman aged 30 to 39 in good health and CMV-seropositive.

This clone has just a few counts. This chain uses TRBV6-6 with TRBJ2-1; TRBD1 is a possible D gene (6 bases). The V end lost 2 bases, the J end lost 1 base, and 12 bases lay between the germline ends. This CDR3 has 16 residues. CDR1 and CDR2 (germline): MNHNY, SVGAGI (reference sequence). CDR3 coding DNA: TGTGCCAGCAGTTACCTTCAGGGGTATTCCTACAATGAGCAGTTCTTC. This codes for CASSYLQGYSYNEQFF.

The chain carries TRBV2 and TRBJ2-7; 7 nucleotides agree with TRBD1. Germline CDR1 is SNHLY and CDR2 is FYNNEI. With V trimmed by 6 bases and J by 2 bases, 1 base remained unmatched. CDR3 size: 12 residues. In DNA, the CDR3 is TGTGCCAGCAGAGGACAGGCCTACGAGCAGTACTTC. Protein: CASRGQAYEQYF. The full variable domain, with the rest looked up from reference TRBV2 and TRBJ2-7, is EPEVTQTPSHQVTQMGQEVILRCVPISNHLYFYWYRQILGQKVEFLVSFYNNEISEKSEIFDDQFSVERPDGSNFTLKIRSTKLEDSAMYFCASRGQAYEQYFGPGTRLTVT.

The chain carries TRBV7-3 and TRBJ1-2, with 9 bases fitting TRBD1. V lost 4 bases and J lost 5; bases outside the gene matches: 2. CDR3 length equals 13 residues. The germline CDR1 and CDR2 sequences are SGHTA and FQGTGA. CDR3 sequence: CASSSGQGYGYTF. The CDR3 DNA reads TGTGCCAGCAGCTCTGGACAGGGGTATGGCTACACCTTC. The full variable domain, in which reference TRBV7-3 and TRBJ1-2 provide the parts outside the CDR3, is GAGVSQTPSNKVTEKGKYVELRCDPISGHTALYWYRQSLGQGPEFLIYFQGTGAADDSGLPNDRFFAVRPEGSVSTLKIQRTERGDSAVYLCASSSGQGYGYTFGSGTRLTVV.

The chain recombines TRBV11-3 with TRBJ2-5; D is unclear. Trimming took off 5 bases at V and 1 base at J, with 2 bases between the two ends. The CDR3 extends over 11 amino acids. Germline CDR1 reads SGHNT; CDR2 reads YENEEA. CDR3 nucleotides: TGTGCCAGCAGCCTCCAAGAGACCCAGTACTTC. It encodes CASSLQETQYF.

The CDR3 here is CASRRAGGSYNEQFF. The CDR3 coding sequence is TGTGCCAGCAGACGGGCGGGCGGGTCCTACAATGAGCAGTTCTTC. The rearrangement links TRBV11-2 to TRBJ2-1; a weak D match, TRBD2 (5 bases). Trimming cost V 6 bases and J 1 base, with 13 bases left between them. CDR3 length equals 15 residues. CDR1 and CDR2 from the germline V gene are SGHAT and FQNNGV.

This chain links TRBV5-1 with TRBJ1-1, with a possible D match to TRBD1 (6 bases). The CDR3 sequence is 14 residues long. Germline V gene sequence: CDR1 SGHRS, CDR2 YFSETQ. Trimming shortened V by 4 bases and J by 5 bases, and 15 bases separated the two germline ends. The CDR3 DNA reads as TGCGCCAGCAGCGTGGAGGGGGGGCGAACTGAAGCTTTCTTT. Translating it yields CASSVEGGRTEAFF.

Regarding this clone: The sample has other DNA sequences that encode this CDR3 too. The chain has TRBV7-9 and TRBJ2-7, with D unresolved. This CDR3 is built from 11 residues. V was trimmed by 5 bases and J by 4 bases, leaving 6 bases between them. Germline values: CDR1 SEHNR, CDR2 FQNEAQ (reference sequence). CDR3 nucleotides: TGTGCCAGCAGCCCACAGTACGAGCAGTACTTC. This sequence encodes CASSPQYEQYF.

This clone showed up just a few times. This rearrangement joins TRBV11-3 to TRBJ2-5; D uncertain. V gave up 5 bases and J gave up 2 bases, with 6 bases separating them. This CDR3 spans 12 amino acids. In germline, CDR1 is SGHNT, CDR2 YENEEA. CDR3 sequence: CASSILQETQYF. In DNA, the CDR3 is TGTGCCAGCAGCATTCTTCAAGAGACCCAGTACTTC.

The V call is TRBV7-8, the J call TRBJ2-1; 10 bases line up with TRBD2. Looked up from germline, CDR1 is SGHVS and CDR2 is FQNEAQ. Trimming removed 5 bases from V and 9 bases from J; junction bases left unmatched: 13. The CDR3 has 16 residues. CDR3 sequence (DNA): TGTGCCAGCAGCGTCCTGACAGCGGGGGGGCAGAGTGAGCAGTTCTTC. It encodes CASSVLTAGGQSEQFF.

The chain is built from TRBV20-1 and TRBJ1-1; D ambiguous. The germline CDR1 and CDR2 sequences are DFQATT and SNEGSKA (reference sequence). The CDR3 runs to 10 residues. Trimming pared 7 bases from V and 10 bases from J, leaving 13 bases between. The CDR3 bases are TGCAGTGTCCGAGGCCGTGGAGCTTTCTTT. Residues: CSVRGRGAFF.

The rearrangement joins TRBV28 to TRBJ1-5; D unresolved. Germline assignment: CDR1 MDHEN and CDR2 SYDVKM. The V end was cut by 4 bases, the J end by 7 bases, with 5 bases between. This CDR3 is 11 amino acids long. Here the CDR3 reads CASSSGQPQHF. The CDR3 DNA reads TGTGCCAGCAGTTCGGGGCAGCCCCAGCATTTT.

The chain employs TRBV5-1 and TRBJ2-2, with 8 bases that match TRBD1. The CDR3 loop spans 14 amino acids. CDR1 is SGHRS and CDR2 is YFSETQ in the germline V gene. Germline trimming cut 9 bases from V and 0 bases from J; bases unmatched to any gene: 4. As DNA, the CDR3 is TGCGCCACCACAGGGGGTACGAACACCGGGGAGCTGTTTTTT. Translated, it gives CATTGGTNTGELFF.

This rearrangement joins TRBV11-2 to TRBJ2-7; no definite D call. Germline lookup yields CDR1 SGHAT and CDR2 FQNNGV. Trimming cost V 0 bases and J 3 bases, with 12 bases left between them. The CDR3 has 15 residues. This CDR3 reads CASSLDSASYYEQYF. The CDR3 DNA reads as TGTGCCAGCAGCTTAGATTCCGCATCCTACTACGAGCAGTACTTC.

The rearrangement uses TRBV5-1 and TRBJ1-1, with D perhaps TRBD1 (5 bases). The CDR3 has 16 amino acids. Trimming left V 3 bases short and J 0 bases short, with 15 bases between. The V gene's germline CDR1 is SGHRS and CDR2 YFSETQ. The DNA for the CDR3 is TGCGCCAGCAGCTCCCCTAGTCGGGGGATGAACACTGAAGCTTTCTTT. Its protein is CASSSPSRGMNTEAFF.

This clone has a handful of counts. J is TRBJ1-6 and V is TRBV27; D gene ambiguous. Trimming shortened V by 3 bases and J by 0 bases, and 12 bases separated the two germline ends. The CDR3 consists of 17 residues. CDR1 is MNHEY, CDR2 SMNVEV, per germline (reference sequence). CDR3 sequence: CASSLLPWSSYNSPLHF. CDR3 bases: TGTGCCAGCAGTTTGTTACCATGGAGCTCCTATAATTCACCCCTCCACTTT.

This chain joins TRBV9 and TRBJ2-3, with TRBD2 identical over 11 bases. The CDR3 runs 15 residues. Germline assignment: CDR1 SGDLS and CDR2 YYNGEE. V shed 3 bases, J shed 3 bases, and the junction held 3 bases outside the gene matches. The CDR3 spells CASSGSGGATDTQYF. DNA for the CDR3: TGTGCCAGCAGCGGTAGCGGGGGGGCAACAGATACGCAGTATTTT. Full variable domain (outside the CDR3, taken from reference TRBV9 and TRBJ2-3): DSGVTQTPKHLITATGQRVTLRCSPRSGDLSVYWYQQSLDQGLQFLIQYYNGEERAKGNILERFSAQQFPDLHSELNLSSLELGDSALYFCASSGSGGATDTQYFGPGTRLTVL.

The V and J genes are TRBV5-1 and TRBJ2-1; a possible D gene is TRBD1 (7 bases). V was shortened by 5 bases and J by 1 base, with 10 bases between the two germline ends. The CDR3 spans 14 residues. Per germline, CDR1 SGHRS and CDR2 YFSETQ. The CDR3 reads CASREGASYNEQFF. For the CDR3, the DNA is TGCGCCAGCAGGGAGGGGGCTTCCTACAATGAGCAGTTCTTC.

The chain joins TRBV7-9 to TRBJ2-1; 7 nucleotides agree with TRBD1. J gave up 8 bases and V 5 bases, and 6 bases lay outside the gene matches. This CDR3 has 13 residues. Per germline, CDR1 SEHNR and CDR2 FQNEAQ (reference sequence). The CDR3 spells CASSLHTGDEQFF. The CDR3 DNA is TGTGCCAGCAGCCTACATACAGGGGATGAGCAGTTCTTC. The whole variable domain, remainder taken from reference TRBV7-9 and TRBJ2-1, is DTGVSQNPRHKITKRGQNVTFRCDPISEHNRLYWYRQTLGQGPEFLTYFQNEAQLEKSRLLSDRFSAERPKGSFSTLEIQRTEQGDSAMYLCASSLHTGDEQFFGPGTRLTVL.

This rearrangement joins TRBV7-9 to TRBJ2-2; D gene unclear. From germline, CDR1 is SEHNR and CDR2 FQNEAQ (reference sequence). V was pared by 6 bases and J by 6 bases, with 5 bases between. The CDR3 runs 11 residues. CDR3 DNA sequence: TGTGCCAGCAGTACGGCCGGGGAGCTGTTTTTT. Protein: CASSTAGELFF. Drawing the rest from reference TRBV7-9 and TRBJ2-2, the complete variable domain is DTGVSQNPRHKITKRGQNVTFRCDPISEHNRLYWYRQTLGQGPEFLTYFQNEAQLEKSRLLSDRFSAERPKGSFSTLEIQRTEQGDSAMYLCASSTAGELFFGEGSRLTVL.

CDR3 nucleotides: TGTGCCAGCATTAGGACAGGATTAAATTCACCCCTCCACTTT. This translates into CASIRTGLNSPLHF. The rearrangement uses TRBV2 and TRBJ1-6; 7 nucleotides align to TRBD1. V was clipped by 7 bases and J by 7 bases; unmatched bases: 7. Germline-derived CDR1 and CDR2 are SNHLY and FYNNEI. CDR3 length: 14 amino acids.

The chain couples TRBV5-1 to TRBJ2-7; a weak D match, TRBD1 (5 bases). CDR1 and CDR2 (germline): SGHRS, YFSETQ. This CDR3 contains 15 residues. The V and J ends lost 6 bases and 2 bases respectively, with 18 bases between them. CDR3 residues: CASTESWGDTYEQYF. CDR3 nucleotide sequence: TGCGCCAGCACCGAATCTTGGGGCGATACCTACGAGCAGTACTTC.

This sequence joins TRBV19 and TRBJ1-5; D is ambiguous. Germline loops: CDR1 LNHDA, CDR2 SQIVND (reference sequence). V was trimmed by 4 bases and J by 3 bases, leaving 13 bases between them. The CDR3 contains 15 residues. The CDR3 DNA sequence: TGTGCCAGTAGTAGTGCCACGGGGTTCAATCAGCCCCAGCATTTT. Encoded protein: CASSSATGFNQPQHF.

This chain joins TRBV11-3 and TRBJ1-2; TRBD1 agrees at 7 bases. Trimming at V came to 5 bases and at J to 5 bases, leaving 8 bases not matched to a gene. CDR3 length: 14 amino acids. Germline CDR1 is SGHNT and CDR2 is YENEEA. CDR3 DNA: TGTGCCAGCAGCCCAGATTGGACAGGTTATGGCTACACCTTC. As protein: CASSPDWTGYGYTF.

V usage is TRBV2 and J usage is TRBJ1-1, with 7 bases lining up with TRBD1. V was pared by 8 bases and J by 7 bases, with 10 bases of the junction left unmatched. CDR3 size: 13 residues. CDR1 is SNHLY and CDR2 is FYNNEI in the germline V gene. CDR3 loop: CASCRDRVNEAFF. The CDR3 nucleotides are TGTGCCAGCTGTAGGGACAGAGTCAATGAAGCTTTCTTT.

This clone was seen only a few times. This chain connects TRBV14 to TRBJ1-4; maybe TRBD1 (6 bases). The CDR3 consists of 12 residues. Between the trimmed V and J ends, which lost 2 bases and 13 bases, there was a span of 11 bases. Germline V gives CDR1 SGHDN, CDR2 FVKESK. As DNA, the CDR3 is TGTGCCAGCAGCCAAACAGGGTTAAGACTGTTTTTT. It encodes CASSQTGLRLFF.

Only one count was recorded for this clone. The J gene is TRBJ1-2, the V gene TRBV28; D unresolved. The CDR3 extends over 15 amino acids. The V and J ends lost 6 bases and 2 bases respectively, with 16 bases between them. From germline, CDR1 is MDHEN and CDR2 SYDVKM. DNA for the CDR3: TGTGCCAGCAGCTATTTCGGTGGGCGCAACTATGGCTACACCTTC. Encoded protein: CASSYFGGRNYGYTF.

This clone was observed a few times. At one of its ends the junction is not consistent with the germline gene, which may arise from a read error. The chain employs TRBV6-6 and TRBJ2-3; 9 nucleotides match TRBD2. Germline lookup yields CDR1 MNHNY and CDR2 SVGAGI (reference sequence). The CDR3 loop spans 15 amino acids. In DNA form, the CDR3 reads TGTGCCAGCAGTGAGCGGGGGGCGTACACAAATACGCAGTATTTT. Its protein product is CASSERGAYTNTQYF.

The rearrangement joins TRBV5-1 to TRBJ2-2, with 8 bases fitting TRBD2. Losses at the gene ends were 1 base for V and 1 base for J; bases not matched to a gene: 0. CDR1 and CDR2 (germline): SGHRS, YFSETQ. CDR3 length equals 15 residues. This chain's CDR3 is CASSLTSGNTGELFF. The CDR3 DNA sequence: TGCGCCAGCAGCTTGACTAGCGGGAACACCGGGGAGCTGTTTTTT. Full variable domain (outside the CDR3, taken from reference TRBV5-1 and TRBJ2-2): KAGVTQTPRYLIKTRGQQVTLSCSPISGHRSVSWYQQTPGQGLQFLFEYFSETQRNKGNFPGRFSGRQFSNSRSEMNVSTLELGDSALYLCASSLTSGNTGELFFGEGSRLTVL.

This chain connects TRBV19 to TRBJ2-5, with TRBD2 matching 14 bases. J lost 1 base, V lost 7 bases, and 8 bases had no gene match. The CDR3 has 17 residues. Germline V gene data show CDR1 as LNHDA and CDR2 as SQIVND (reference sequence). The CDR3 here is CASKTTGLAGVQETQYF. CDR3 nucleotides: TGTGCCAGTAAGACCACGGGACTAGCGGGAGTCCAAGAGACCCAGTACTTC.

V usage is TRBV18 and J usage is TRBJ1-1; D uncertain. The germline CDR1 and CDR2 sequences are KGHSH and LQKENI. This CDR3 spans 12 amino acids. V was trimmed by 2 bases and J by 4 bases, leaving 5 bases between them. The CDR3 DNA is TGTGCCAGCTCACCAAGCGGCACTGAAGCTTTCTTT. Translating gives CASSPSGTEAFF.